The subject of this entry is one TCR beta chain. The data were taken from a study of technical replicates of blood from several donors. The V gene's germline CDR1 is WNHNN and CDR2 SYGVQD (reference sequence). The CDR3 covers 14 residues. The V end was cut by 6 bases, the J end by 4 bases, with 13 bases between. Sequencing used immunoSEQ multiplex PCR; TCRdb keeps in-frame clones, though not all of them. The data show around 97,000 clones, about 95% seen once. The V and J genes are TRBV10-1 and TRBJ2-1, with D perhaps TRBD2 (5 bases). What was sequenced was T cells isolated from PBMCs. This TCR derives from a human donor in good health. The CDR3 here is CASSELGAYNEQFF. The CDR3 DNA follows: TGCGCCAGCAGCGAGCTGGGAGCATACAATGAGCAGTTCTTC.